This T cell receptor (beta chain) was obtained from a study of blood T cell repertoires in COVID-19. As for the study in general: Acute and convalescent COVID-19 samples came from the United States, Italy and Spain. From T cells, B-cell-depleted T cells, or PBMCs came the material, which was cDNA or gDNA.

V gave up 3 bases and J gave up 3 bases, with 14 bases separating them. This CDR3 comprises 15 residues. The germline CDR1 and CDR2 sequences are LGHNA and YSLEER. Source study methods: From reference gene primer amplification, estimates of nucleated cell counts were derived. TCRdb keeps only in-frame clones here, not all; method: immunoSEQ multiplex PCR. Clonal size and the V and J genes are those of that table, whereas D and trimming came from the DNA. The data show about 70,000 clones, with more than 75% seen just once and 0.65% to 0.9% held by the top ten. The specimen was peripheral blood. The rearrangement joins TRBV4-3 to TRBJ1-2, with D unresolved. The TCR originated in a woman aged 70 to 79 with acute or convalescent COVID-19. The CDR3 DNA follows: TGCGCCAGCAGCCACGACTCGTCGATGGACTATGGCTACACCTTC. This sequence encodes CASSHDSSMDYGYTF.